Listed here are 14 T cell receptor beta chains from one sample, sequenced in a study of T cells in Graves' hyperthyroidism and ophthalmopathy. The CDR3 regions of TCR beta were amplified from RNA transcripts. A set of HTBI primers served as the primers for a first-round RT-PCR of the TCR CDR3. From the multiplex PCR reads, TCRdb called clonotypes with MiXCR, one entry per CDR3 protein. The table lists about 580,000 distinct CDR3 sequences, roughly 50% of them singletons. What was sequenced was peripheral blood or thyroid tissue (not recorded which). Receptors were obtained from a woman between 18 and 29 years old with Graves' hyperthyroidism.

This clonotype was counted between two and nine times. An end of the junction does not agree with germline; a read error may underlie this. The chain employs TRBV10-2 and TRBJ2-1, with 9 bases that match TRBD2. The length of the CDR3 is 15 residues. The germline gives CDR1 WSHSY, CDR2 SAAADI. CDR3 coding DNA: TGTGCCAGCAGTGGGATAGCGGGAGACAACAATGAGCAGTTCTTT. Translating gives CASSGIAGDNNEQFF.

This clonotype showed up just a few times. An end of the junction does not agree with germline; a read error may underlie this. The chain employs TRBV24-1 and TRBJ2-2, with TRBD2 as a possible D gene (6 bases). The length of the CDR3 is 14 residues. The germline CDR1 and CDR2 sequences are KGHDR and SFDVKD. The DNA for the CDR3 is TGTGCCAGCAGTGGCGGGGAGAACACCGGGGAGCTGTTTTTT. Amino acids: CASSGGENTGELFF.

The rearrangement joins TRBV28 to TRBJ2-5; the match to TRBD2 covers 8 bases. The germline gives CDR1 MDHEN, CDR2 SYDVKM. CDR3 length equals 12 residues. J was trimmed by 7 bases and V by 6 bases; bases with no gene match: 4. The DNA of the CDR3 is TGTGCCAGCAGCCCCCGGGGGGGGACCCAGTACTTC. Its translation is CASSPRGGTQYF.

The CDR3 coding sequence is TGCAGTGCCAACACGGCGGGGGAGGGCTATGGCTACACCTTC. This translates into CSANTAGEGYGYTF. The chain carries TRBV20-1 and TRBJ1-2, with a tentative D call TRBD1 (5 bases). Trimming stripped 6 bases from V and 4 bases from J, with 18 bases between. Germline-derived CDR1 and CDR2 are DFQATT and SNEGSKA (reference sequence). The CDR3 runs 14 residues.

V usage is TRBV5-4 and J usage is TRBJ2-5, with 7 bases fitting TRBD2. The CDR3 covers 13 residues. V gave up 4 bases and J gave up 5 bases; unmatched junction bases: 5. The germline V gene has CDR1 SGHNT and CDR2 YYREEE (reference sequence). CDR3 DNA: TGTGCCAGCAGCGGCGGGAGAGGTGAGACCCAGTACTTC. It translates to CASSGGRGETQYF.

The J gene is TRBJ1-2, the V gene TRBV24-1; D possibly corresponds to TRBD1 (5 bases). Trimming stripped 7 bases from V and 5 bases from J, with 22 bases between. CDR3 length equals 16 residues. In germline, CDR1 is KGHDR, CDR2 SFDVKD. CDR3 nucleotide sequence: TGTGCCACCAGCGCCGTGGGGGGGTCCTATGAGTATGGCTACACCTTC. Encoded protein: CATSAVGGSYEYGYTF.

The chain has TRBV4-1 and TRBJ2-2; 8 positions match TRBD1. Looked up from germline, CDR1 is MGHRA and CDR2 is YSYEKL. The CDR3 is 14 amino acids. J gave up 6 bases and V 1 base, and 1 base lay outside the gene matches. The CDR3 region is CASSQVGQAGELFF. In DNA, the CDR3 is TGCGCCAGCAGCCAAGTGGGACAGGCCGGGGAGCTGTTTTTT.

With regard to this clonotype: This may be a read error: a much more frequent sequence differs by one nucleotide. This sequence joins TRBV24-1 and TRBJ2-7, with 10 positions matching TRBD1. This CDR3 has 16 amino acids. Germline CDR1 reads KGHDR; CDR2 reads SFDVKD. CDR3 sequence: CATSDRTGGRNYGQYF. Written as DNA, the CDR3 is TGTGCCACCAGTGATCGGACAGGGGGGCGAAACTACGGGCAGTACTTC.

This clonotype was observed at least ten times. CDR3 DNA: TGCAGTGCTAGAGATCCCAACAGGGGAGACTATGGCTACACCTTC. Translating gives CSARDPNRGDYGYTF. The chain employs TRBV20-1 and TRBJ1-2; the match to TRBD1 covers 7 bases. This CDR3 has 15 amino acids. Trimming took 0 bases from V and 3 from J; bases not matched to a gene: 7. CDR1 is DFQATT, CDR2 SNEGSKA, per germline (reference sequence).

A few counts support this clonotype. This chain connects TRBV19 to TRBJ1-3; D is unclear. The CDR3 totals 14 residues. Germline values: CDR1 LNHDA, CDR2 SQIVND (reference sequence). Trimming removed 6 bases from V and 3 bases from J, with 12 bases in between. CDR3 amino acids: CASRKPGLGNTIYF. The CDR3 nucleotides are TGTGCCAGTAGAAAACCAGGACTTGGAAACACCATATATTTT. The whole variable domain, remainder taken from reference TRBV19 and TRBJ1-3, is DGGITQSPKYLFRKEGQNVTLSCEQNLNHDAMYWYRQDPGQGLRLIYYSQIVNDFQKGDIAEGYSVSREKKESFPLTVTSAQKNPTAFYLCASRKPGLGNTIYFGEGSWLTVV.

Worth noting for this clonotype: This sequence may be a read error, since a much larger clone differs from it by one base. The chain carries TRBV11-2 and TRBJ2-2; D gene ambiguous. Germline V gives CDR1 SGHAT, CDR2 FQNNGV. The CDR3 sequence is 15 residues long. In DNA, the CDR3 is TGTGCCGGCAGCTCATGGCGACGCAACACCGGGGAGCTGTTTTTT. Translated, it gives CAGSSWRRNTGELFF. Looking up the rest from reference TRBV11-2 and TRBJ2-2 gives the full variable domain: EAGVAQSPRYKIIEKRQSVAFWCNPISGHATLYWYQQILGQGPKLLIQFQNNGVVDDSQLPKDRFSAERLKGVDSTLKIQPAKLEDSAVYLCAGSSWRRNTGELFFGEGSRLTVL.

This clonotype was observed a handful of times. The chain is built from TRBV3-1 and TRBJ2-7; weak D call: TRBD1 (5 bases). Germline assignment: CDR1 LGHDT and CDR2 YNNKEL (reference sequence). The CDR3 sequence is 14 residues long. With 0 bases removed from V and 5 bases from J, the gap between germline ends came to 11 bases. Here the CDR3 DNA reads TGTGCCAGCAGCCAAGATTCGAAGGGGAACGAGCAGTACTTC. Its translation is CASSQDSKGNEQYF.

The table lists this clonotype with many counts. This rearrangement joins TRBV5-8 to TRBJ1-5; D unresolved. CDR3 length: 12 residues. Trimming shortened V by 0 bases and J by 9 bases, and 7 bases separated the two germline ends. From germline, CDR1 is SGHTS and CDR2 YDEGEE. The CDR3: CASSLVNGPQHF. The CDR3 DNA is TGTGCCAGCAGCTTGGTCAATGGGCCCCAGCATTTT.

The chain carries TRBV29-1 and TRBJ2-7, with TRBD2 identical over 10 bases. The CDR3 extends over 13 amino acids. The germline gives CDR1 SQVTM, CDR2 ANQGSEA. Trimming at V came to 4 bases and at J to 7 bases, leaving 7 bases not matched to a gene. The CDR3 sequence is CSVALAGDNEQYF. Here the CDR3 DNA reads TGCAGCGTTGCCCTAGCGGGAGACAATGAGCAGTACTTC.